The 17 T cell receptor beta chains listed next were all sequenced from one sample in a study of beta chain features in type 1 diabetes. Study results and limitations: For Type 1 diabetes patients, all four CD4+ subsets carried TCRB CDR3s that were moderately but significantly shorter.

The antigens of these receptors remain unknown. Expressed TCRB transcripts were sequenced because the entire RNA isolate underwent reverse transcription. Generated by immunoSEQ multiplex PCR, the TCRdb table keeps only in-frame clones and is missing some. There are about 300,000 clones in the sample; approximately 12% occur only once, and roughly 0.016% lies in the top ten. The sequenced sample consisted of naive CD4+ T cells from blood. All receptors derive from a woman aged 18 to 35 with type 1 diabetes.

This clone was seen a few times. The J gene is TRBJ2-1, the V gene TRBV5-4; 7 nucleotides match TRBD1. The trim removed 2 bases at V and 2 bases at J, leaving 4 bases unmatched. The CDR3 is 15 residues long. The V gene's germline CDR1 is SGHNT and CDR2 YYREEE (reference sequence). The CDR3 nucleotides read TGTGCCAGCAGCTTACAGGGGACCCCCTACAATGAGCAGTTCTTC. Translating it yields CASSLQGTPYNEQFF. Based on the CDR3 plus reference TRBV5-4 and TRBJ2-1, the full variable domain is ETGVTQSPTHLIKTRGQQVTLRCSSQSGHNTVSWYQQALGQGPQFIFQYYREEENGRGNFPPRFSGLQFPNYSSELNVNALELDDSALYLCASSLQGTPYNEQFFGPGTRLTVL.

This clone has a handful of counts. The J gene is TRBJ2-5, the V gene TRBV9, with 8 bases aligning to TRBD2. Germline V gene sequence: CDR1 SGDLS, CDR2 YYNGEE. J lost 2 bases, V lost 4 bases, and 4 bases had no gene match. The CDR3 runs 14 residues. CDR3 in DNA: TGTGCCAGCAGCCGAAGACTAGCGCAAGAGACCCAGTACTTC. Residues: CASSRRLAQETQYF.

CDR3 sequence (DNA): TGTGCCAGCAGCATATTGGGGGCAGAAGCTTTCTTT. It codes for CASSILGAEAFF. The chain combines TRBV13 with TRBJ1-1, with D tentatively TRBD1 (6 bases). In germline, CDR1 is PRHDT, CDR2 FYEKMQ (reference sequence). This CDR3 has 12 amino acids. V was trimmed by 5 bases and J by 8 bases, leaving 12 bases between them. The full variable domain, in which reference TRBV13 and TRBJ1-1 provide the parts outside the CDR3, is AAGVIQSPRHLIKEKRETATLKCYPIPRHDTVYWYQQGPGQDPQFLISFYEKMQSDKGSIPDRFSAQQFSDYHSELNMSSLELGDSALYFCASSILGAEAFFGQGTRLTVV.

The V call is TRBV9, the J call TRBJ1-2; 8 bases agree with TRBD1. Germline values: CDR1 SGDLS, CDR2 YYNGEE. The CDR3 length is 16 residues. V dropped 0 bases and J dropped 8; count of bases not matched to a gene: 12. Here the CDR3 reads CASSVGSWDRSGGYTF. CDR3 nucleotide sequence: TGTGCCAGCAGCGTAGGTTCGTGGGACAGGAGTGGCGGCTACACCTTC.

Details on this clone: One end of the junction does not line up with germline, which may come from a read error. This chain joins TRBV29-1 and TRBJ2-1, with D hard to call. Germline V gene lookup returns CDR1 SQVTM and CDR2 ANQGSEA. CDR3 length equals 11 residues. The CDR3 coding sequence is TGCAGCGGGCCGGCAGACGAAGCCCAGGTCTTC. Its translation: CSGPADEAQVF.

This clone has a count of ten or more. Here the CDR3 reads CASSLPTGYEQYF. The CDR3 nucleotides read TGCGCCAGCAGTCTCCCGACAGGCTACGAGCAGTACTTC. V gene TRBV23-1 combines with J gene TRBJ2-7, with D perhaps TRBD1 (6 bases). TRBV23-1 qualifies as an ORF whose function is uncertain. V was cut by 4 bases and J by 3 bases, with 10 bases left in between. CDR3 length: 13 amino acids.

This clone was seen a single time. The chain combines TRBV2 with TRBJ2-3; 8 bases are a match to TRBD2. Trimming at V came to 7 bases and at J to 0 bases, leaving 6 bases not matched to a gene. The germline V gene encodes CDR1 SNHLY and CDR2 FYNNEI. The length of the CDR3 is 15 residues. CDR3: CASIGLARSTDTQYF. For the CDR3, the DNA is TGTGCCAGCATTGGACTAGCTAGAAGCACAGATACGCAGTATTTT.

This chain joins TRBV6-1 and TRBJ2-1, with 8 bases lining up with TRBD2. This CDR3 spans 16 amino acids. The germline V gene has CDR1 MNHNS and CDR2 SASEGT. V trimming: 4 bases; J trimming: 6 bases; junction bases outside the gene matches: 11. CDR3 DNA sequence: TGTGCCAGCAGTGGCCCCGGGACTAGAACAGTCAATGAGCAGTTCTTC. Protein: CASSGPGTRTVNEQFF.

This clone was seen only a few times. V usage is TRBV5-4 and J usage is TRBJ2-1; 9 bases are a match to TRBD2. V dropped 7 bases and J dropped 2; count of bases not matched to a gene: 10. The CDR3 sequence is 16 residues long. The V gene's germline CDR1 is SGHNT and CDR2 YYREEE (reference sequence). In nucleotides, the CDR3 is TGTGCCAGCGGGTTGGATAGCGGGAGTACCTACAATGAGCAGTTCTTC. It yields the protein CASGLDSGSTYNEQFF.

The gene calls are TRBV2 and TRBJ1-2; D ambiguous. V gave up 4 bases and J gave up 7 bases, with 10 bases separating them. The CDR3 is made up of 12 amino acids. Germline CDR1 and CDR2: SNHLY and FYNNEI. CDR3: CASSVLSGGYTF. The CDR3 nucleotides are TGTGCCAGCAGTGTTTTATCAGGTGGCTACACCTTC. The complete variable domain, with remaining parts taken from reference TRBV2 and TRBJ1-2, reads EPEVTQTPSHQVTQMGQEVILRCVPISNHLYFYWYRQILGQKVEFLVSFYNNEISEKSEIFDDQFSVERPDGSNFTLKIRSTKLEDSAMYFCASSVLSGGYTFGSGTRLTVV.

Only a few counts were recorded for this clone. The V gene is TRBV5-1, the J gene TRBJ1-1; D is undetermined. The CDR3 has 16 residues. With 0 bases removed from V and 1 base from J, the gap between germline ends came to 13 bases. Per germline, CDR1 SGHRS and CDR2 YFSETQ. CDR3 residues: CASSLEFPHSNTEAFF. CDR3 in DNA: TGCGCCAGCAGCTTGGAATTCCCCCATTCGAACACTGAAGCTTTCTTT.

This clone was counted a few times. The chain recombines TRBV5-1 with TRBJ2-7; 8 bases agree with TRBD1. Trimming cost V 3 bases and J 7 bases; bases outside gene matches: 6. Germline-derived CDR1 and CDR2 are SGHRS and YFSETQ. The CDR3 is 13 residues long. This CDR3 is CASSSGQGGEQYV. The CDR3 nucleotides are TGCGCCAGCAGCTCCGGACAGGGAGGAGAGCAGTACGTC.

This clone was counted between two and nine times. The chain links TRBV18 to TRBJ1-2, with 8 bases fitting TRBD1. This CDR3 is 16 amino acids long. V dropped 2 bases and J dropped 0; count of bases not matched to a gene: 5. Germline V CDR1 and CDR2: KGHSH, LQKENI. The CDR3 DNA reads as TGTGCCAGCTCACCAATTGGACAGGGCTCTAACTATGGCTACACCTTC. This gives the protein CASSPIGQGSNYGYTF.

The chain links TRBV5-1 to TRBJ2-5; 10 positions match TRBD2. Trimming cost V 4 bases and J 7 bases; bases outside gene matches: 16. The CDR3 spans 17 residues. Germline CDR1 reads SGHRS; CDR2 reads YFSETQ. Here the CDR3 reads CASSPEGLAPSKRTQYF. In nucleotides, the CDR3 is TGCGCCAGCAGCCCGGAGGGACTAGCGCCTTCCAAGAGGACCCAGTACTTC.

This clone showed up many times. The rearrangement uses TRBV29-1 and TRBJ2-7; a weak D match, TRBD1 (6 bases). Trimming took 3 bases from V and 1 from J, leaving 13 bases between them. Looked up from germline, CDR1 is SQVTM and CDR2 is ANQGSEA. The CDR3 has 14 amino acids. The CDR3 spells CSVEPGHCSYEQYV. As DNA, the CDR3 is TGCAGCGTTGAGCCGGGACATTGTTCCTACGAGCAGTACGTC.

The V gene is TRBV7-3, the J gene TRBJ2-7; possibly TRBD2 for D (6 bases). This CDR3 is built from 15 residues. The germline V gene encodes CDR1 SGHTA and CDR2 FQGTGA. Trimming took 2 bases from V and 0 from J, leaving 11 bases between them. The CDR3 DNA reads TGTGCCAGCAGCTTAGCGGCGGGGAGCTCCTACGAGCAGTACTTC. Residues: CASSLAAGSSYEQYF.

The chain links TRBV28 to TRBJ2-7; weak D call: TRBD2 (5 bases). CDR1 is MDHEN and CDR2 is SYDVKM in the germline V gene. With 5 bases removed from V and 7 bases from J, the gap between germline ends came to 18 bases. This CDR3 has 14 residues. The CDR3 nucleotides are TGTGCCAGCAGTCCCCCCGGGGAGCCGGGGGAGCAGTACGTC. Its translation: CASSPPGEPGEQYV.